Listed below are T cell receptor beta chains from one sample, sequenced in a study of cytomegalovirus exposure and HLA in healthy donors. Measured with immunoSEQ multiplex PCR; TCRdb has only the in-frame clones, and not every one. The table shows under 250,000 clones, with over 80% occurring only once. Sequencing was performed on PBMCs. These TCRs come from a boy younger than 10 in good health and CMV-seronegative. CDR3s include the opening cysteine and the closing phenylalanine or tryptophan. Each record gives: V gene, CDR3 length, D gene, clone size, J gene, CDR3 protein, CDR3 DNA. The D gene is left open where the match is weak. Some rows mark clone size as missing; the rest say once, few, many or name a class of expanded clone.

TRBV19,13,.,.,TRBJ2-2,CASSVRVAGELFF,TGTGCCAGTAGTGTCAGGGTTGCCGGGGAGCTGTTTTTT
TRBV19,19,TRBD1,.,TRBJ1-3,CASCTKELDRVLSGNTIYF,TGTGCCAGTTGTACCAAGGAACTCGACAGGGTACTTTCTGGAAACACCATATATTTT
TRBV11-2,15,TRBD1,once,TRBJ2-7,CASSLDQGAQNEQYF,TGTGCCAGCAGCTTAGACCAGGGGGCGCAAAACGAGCAGTACTTC
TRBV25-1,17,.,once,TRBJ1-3,CASSDPGSAYSGNTIYF,TGTGCCAGCAGTGACCCCGGGTCAGCCTACTCTGGAAACACCATATATTTT
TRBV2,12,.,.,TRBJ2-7,CASRVGYGEQYF,TGTGCCAGCAGGGTGGGCTATGGCGAGCAGTACTTC
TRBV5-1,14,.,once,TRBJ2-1,CASSLGGVYNEQFF,TGCGCCAGCAGCTTGGGGGGGGTTTACAATGAGCAGTTCTTC
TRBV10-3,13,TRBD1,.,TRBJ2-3,CAISRQGADTQYF,TGTGCCATCAGTCGGCAGGGGGCAGATACGCAGTATTTT
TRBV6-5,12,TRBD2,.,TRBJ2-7,CASSGTSAEQYF,TGTGCCAGCTCCGGGACTAGCGCCGAGCAGTACTTC
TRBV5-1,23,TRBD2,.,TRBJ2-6,CASSLDGQFAGTSGSLGANVLTF,TGCGCCAGCAGCTTGGATGGCCAGTTCGCCGGGACTAGCGGGAGTCTTGGGGCCAACGTCCTGACTTTC
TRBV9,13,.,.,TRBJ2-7,CASSPGSGYEQYF,TGTGCCAGCAGCCCCGGGAGCGGGTACGAGCAGTACTTC
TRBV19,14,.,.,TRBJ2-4,CASSILADKNIQYF,TGTGCCAGTAGTATCTTAGCGGATAAAAACATTCAGTACTTC
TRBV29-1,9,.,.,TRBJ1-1,CSVDTEAFF,TGCAGCGTCGACACTGAAGCTTTCTTT
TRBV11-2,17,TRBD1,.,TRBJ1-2,CASSLRDRALINYGYTF,TGTGCCAGCAGCTTACGGGACAGGGCATTAATTAACTATGGCTACACCTTC
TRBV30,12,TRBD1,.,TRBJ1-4,CAWGQGWEKLFF,TGTGCCTGGGGACAGGGGTGGGAAAAACTGTTTTTT
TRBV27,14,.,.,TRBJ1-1,CASRTSPGDTEAFF,TGTGCCAGCAGAACATCCCCAGGGGACACTGAAGCTTTCTTT
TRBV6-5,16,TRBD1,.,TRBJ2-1,CASSYSDRGSYNEQFF,TGTGCCAGCAGTTACTCCGACAGGGGATCCTACAATGAGCAGTTCTTC
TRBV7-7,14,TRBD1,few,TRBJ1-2,CASSPDRGTYGYTF,TGTGCTAGCAGCCCGGACAGGGGAACCTATGGCTACACCTTC
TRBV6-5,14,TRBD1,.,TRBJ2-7,CASSYGTGWDEQYF,TGTGCCAGCAGTTACGGGACAGGGTGGGACGAGCAGTACTTC
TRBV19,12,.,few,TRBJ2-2,CASSPGAGELFF,TGTGCCAGTAGTCCAGGGGCCGGGGAGCTGTTTTTT
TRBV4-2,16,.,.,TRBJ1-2,CASSQDSADVNYGYTF,TGTGCCAGCAGCCAAGATTCCGCAGATGTTAACTATGGCTACACCTTC
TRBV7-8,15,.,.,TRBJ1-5,CASSFGRVGNQPQHF,TGTGCCAGCAGTTTTGGGCGGGTTGGCAATCAGCCCCAGCATTTT
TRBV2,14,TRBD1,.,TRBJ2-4,CASSPRDSPNIQYF,TGTGCCAGCAGTCCCCGGGACAGCCCAAACATTCAGTACTTC
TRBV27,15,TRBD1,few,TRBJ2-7,CASSGGQGVPYEQYF,TGTGCCAGCAGTGGGGGACAGGGGGTCCCCTACGAGCAGTACTTC
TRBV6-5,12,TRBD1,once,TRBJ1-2,CASSPGQGGLTF,TGTGCCAGCAGTCCGGGACAGGGAGGCCTCACCTTC
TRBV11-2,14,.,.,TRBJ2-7,CASSFGSGPYEQYF,TGTGCCAGCAGCTTCGGCAGCGGACCATACGAGCAGTACTTC
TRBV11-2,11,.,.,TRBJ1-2,CASSSVYGYTF,TGTGCCAGCAGCTCTGTATATGGCTACACCTTC
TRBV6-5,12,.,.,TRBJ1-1,CASRGGGTEAFF,TGTGCCAGCAGAGGGGGTGGCACTGAAGCTTTCTTT
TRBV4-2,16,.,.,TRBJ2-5,CASSHFGSGSPETQYF,TGTGCCAGCAGCCACTTCGGTAGCGGATCTCCAGAGACCCAGTACTTC
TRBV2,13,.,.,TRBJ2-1,CASGYGSVGEQFF,TGTGCCAGCGGGTACGGGTCCGTGGGTGAGCAGTTCTTC
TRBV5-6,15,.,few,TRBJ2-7,CASSFGLGHNYEQYF,TGTGCCAGCAGCTTTGGGCTGGGACACAACTACGAGCAGTACTTC
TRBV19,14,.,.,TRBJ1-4,CASRDRQTNEKLFF,TGTGCCAGCAGAGACCGACAGACGAATGAAAAACTGTTTTTT
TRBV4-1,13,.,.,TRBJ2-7,CASSQDLSYEQYF,TGCGCCAGCAGCCAAGATTTGAGCTACGAGCAGTACTTC
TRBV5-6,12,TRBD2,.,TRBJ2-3,CASSLGGGTQYF,TGTGCCAGCAGCTTGGGGGGGGGTACGCAGTATTTT
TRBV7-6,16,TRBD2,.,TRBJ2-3,CASSPGGAHRTDTQYF,TGTGCCAGCAGCCCCGGGGGGGCTCATCGCACAGATACGCAGTATTTT
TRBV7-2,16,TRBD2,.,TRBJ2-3,CASSSQSGRPGDTQYF,TGTGCCAGCAGCTCTCAGAGCGGGAGGCCTGGAGATACGCAGTATTTT
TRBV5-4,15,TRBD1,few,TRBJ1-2,CASSPARQGLEGYTF,TGTGCCAGCAGCCCCGCCCGACAGGGGTTGGAGGGCTACACCTTC
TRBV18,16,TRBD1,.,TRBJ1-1,CASSPAAAGGNTEAFF,TGTGCCAGCTCACCCGCGGCCGCAGGGGGGAACACTGAAGCTTTCTTT
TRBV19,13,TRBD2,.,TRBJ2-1,CASWTSGYNEQFF,TGTGCCAGTTGGACTAGCGGTTACAATGAGCAGTTCTTC
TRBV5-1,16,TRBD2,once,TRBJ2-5,CASSSQTSGALGTQYF,TGCGCCAGCAGCTCACAGACTAGCGGGGCCCTGGGGACCCAGTACTTC
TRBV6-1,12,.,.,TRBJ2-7,CASNNGDYEQYF,TGTGCCAGCAACAACGGGGACTACGAGCAGTACTTC
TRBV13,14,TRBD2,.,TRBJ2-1,CASSFGGGYNEQFF,TGTGCCAGCAGCTTCGGGGGGGGCTACAATGAGCAGTTCTTC
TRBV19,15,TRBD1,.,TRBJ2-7,CASSEGQWSSYEQYF,TGTGCCAGTAGTGAGGGACAGTGGAGCTCCTACGAGCAGTACTTC
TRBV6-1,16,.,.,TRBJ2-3,CASSEEVASRTDTQYF,TGTGCCAGCAGTGAAGAAGTGGCTAGTCGCACAGATACGCAGTATTTT
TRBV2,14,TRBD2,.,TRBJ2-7,CASSGLAGVIEQYF,TGTGCCAGCAGTGGGCTAGCGGGAGTAATCGAGCAGTACTTC
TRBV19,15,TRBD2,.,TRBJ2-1,CASSTTSGTYNEQFF,TGTGCCAGTAGTACCACTAGCGGGACCTACAATGAGCAGTTCTTC
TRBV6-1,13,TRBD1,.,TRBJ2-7,CASWGTGVGEQYF,TGTGCCAGCTGGGGGACAGGGGTCGGCGAGCAGTACTTC
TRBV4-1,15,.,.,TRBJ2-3,CASSQGTASTDTQYF,TGCGCCAGCAGCCAAGGGACAGCTAGCACAGATACGCAGTATTTT
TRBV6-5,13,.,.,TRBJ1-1,CASRPPGQLEAFF,TGTGCCAGCAGGCCCCCGGGACAATTAGAAGCTTTCTTT